Below, 21 T cell receptor beta chains from the same sample are listed, as sequenced in a study of shared clonotypes between healthy human individuals. Some clones are missing from TCRdb's copy, which holds only in-frame ones; the method was immunoSEQ multiplex PCR. Among millions of clones listed, 85% to 95% were seen once. Input material: naive CD4+ T cells from PBMCs. Subset in this sample: CD45RA+ positively selected. The receptors come from a man younger than 35 in good health. Some clones in this sample may be carry-over from other donors' samples.

This chain uses TRBV7-2 with TRBJ2-1; no firm D call. The V gene lost 0 bases and the J gene lost 5 bases, with 8 bases spanning the gap. The CDR3 length is 14 residues. Germline CDR1 reads SGHTA; CDR2 reads FQGNSA. The CDR3: CASSLAPTNNEQFF. In nucleotides, the CDR3 is TGTGCCAGCAGCTTAGCGCCCACAAACAATGAGCAGTTCTTC.

The chain couples TRBV5-1 to TRBJ1-1; 9 bases map to TRBD1. In germline, CDR1 is SGHRS, CDR2 YFSETQ. This CDR3 has 14 residues. After removal of 4 bases from V and 11 bases from J, the junction contained 12 bases not matched to a gene. This CDR3 reads CASSPEGQGDKAFF. In DNA, the CDR3 is TGCGCCAGCAGCCCAGAGGGACAGGGAGATAAGGCTTTCTTT.

CDR3 DNA sequence: TGTGCCAGCAGCTTGACAGGGATCATCGGGGAGCTGTTTTTT. This gives the protein CASSLTGIIGELFF. The chain has TRBV7-2 and TRBJ2-2, with 7 positions matching TRBD1. This CDR3 is 14 amino acids long. Germline V lookup: CDR1 SGHTA, CDR2 FQGNSA. The V gene end was trimmed by 3 bases and the J gene end by 7 bases; junction bases not matched to a gene: 5.

The V gene is TRBV18, the J gene TRBJ2-6; tentative D call: TRBD2 (5 bases). CDR1 KGHSH and CDR2 LQKENI come from the germline V gene. The CDR3 has 17 residues. The ends were cut back, 0 bases at V and 0 bases at J, with 9 bases in the middle. For the CDR3, the DNA is TGTGCCAGCTCACCACCGAGGGCCACCTCTGGGGCCAACGTCCTGACTTTC. Its translation: CASSPPRATSGANVLTF.

A note on this clone: Other DNA sequences of this sample code for an identical CDR3. The chain couples TRBV28 to TRBJ2-3; D gene uncertain. The V gene lost 5 bases and the J gene lost 1 base, with 10 bases spanning the gap. The CDR3 runs 14 residues. Germline loops: CDR1 MDHEN, CDR2 SYDVKM. Written as DNA, the CDR3 is TGTGCCAGCAGTCTCGGGCGCCGCACAGATACGCAGTATTTT. It specifies CASSLGRRTDTQYF.

In nucleotides, the CDR3 is TGTGCCAGCCTTAAGGGGAGGGAGTACCACAATGAGCAGTTCTTC. Translation: CASLKGREYHNEQFF. The J gene is TRBJ2-1, the V gene TRBV28; the match to TRBD2 covers 7 bases. Germline V CDR1 and CDR2: MDHEN, SYDVKM. J lost 5 bases, V lost 8 bases, and 12 bases had no gene match. This CDR3 is built from 15 residues.

V is TRBV9 and J is TRBJ2-7; 8 nucleotides match TRBD1. The V segment lost 2 bases and the J segment 3 bases; nucleotides outside the gene matches: 4. Per germline, CDR1 SGDLS and CDR2 YYNGEE. This CDR3 comprises 14 residues. The CDR3 sequence: CASSVSGQDYEQYF. CDR3 nucleotide sequence: TGTGCCAGCAGCGTCTCGGGACAGGACTACGAGCAGTACTTC.

This chain uses TRBV2 with TRBJ1-6, with 9 bases identical to TRBD1. The CDR3 covers 15 residues. With V trimmed by 2 bases and J by 7 bases, 3 bases remained unmatched. Germline-derived CDR1 and CDR2 are SNHLY and FYNNEI. In DNA form, the CDR3 reads TGTGCCAGCAGTGAATCACAGGGGGCAAATTCACCCCTCCACTTT. Protein sequence: CASSESQGANSPLHF.

The rearrangement uses TRBV2 and TRBJ2-1, with 11 nucleotides matching TRBD2. The CDR3 consists of 15 residues. With V trimmed by 4 bases and J by 4 bases, 3 bases remained unmatched. Germline-derived CDR1 and CDR2 are SNHLY and FYNNEI. CDR3 residues: CASSGGLAEYNEQFF. In DNA form, the CDR3 reads TGTGCCAGCAGTGGGGGACTAGCGGAGTACAATGAGCAGTTCTTC. Full variable domain (outside the CDR3, taken from reference TRBV2 and TRBJ2-1): EPEVTQTPSHQVTQMGQEVILRCVPISNHLYFYWYRQILGQKVEFLVSFYNNEISEKSEIFDDQFSVERPDGSNFTLKIRSTKLEDSAMYFCASSGGLAEYNEQFFGPGTRLTVL.

V gene TRBV19 combines with J gene TRBJ1-5; TRBD1 might be the D (5 bases). The CDR3 is 15 residues long. V lost 3 bases, J lost 2 bases, and 11 bases lay in between. Germline CDR1 is LNHDA and CDR2 is SQIVND (reference sequence). The CDR3 spells CASSIQGRGNQPQHF. CDR3 coding DNA: TGTGCCAGTAGTATTCAGGGAAGGGGCAATCAGCCCCAGCATTTT.

As regards this clone: Other DNA variants within this sample encode the same CDR3. The V call is TRBV11-2, the J call TRBJ1-1; D remains unclear. The germline gives CDR1 SGHAT, CDR2 FQNNGV. The CDR3 extends over 13 amino acids. V gave up 3 bases and J gave up 1 base, with 6 bases separating them. The CDR3 reads CASSFRGNTEAFF. The CDR3 DNA reads as TGTGCCAGCAGCTTTCGGGGGAACACTGAAGCTTTCTTT. Filled out from reference TRBV11-2 and TRBJ1-1, the complete variable domain reads EAGVAQSPRYKIIEKRQSVAFWCNPISGHATLYWYQQILGQGPKLLIQFQNNGVVDDSQLPKDRFSAERLKGVDSTLKIQPAKLEDSAVYLCASSFRGNTEAFFGQGTRLTVV.

V gene TRBV7-9 combines with J gene TRBJ2-7, with TRBD2 identical over 7 bases. J gave up 3 bases and V 6 bases, and 5 bases lay outside the gene matches. This CDR3 is 13 amino acids long. Germline CDR1 is SEHNR and CDR2 is FQNEAQ (reference sequence). The CDR3 region is CASSRREGYEQYF. CDR3 DNA sequence: TGTGCCAGCAGTCGGAGGGAGGGCTACGAGCAGTACTTC. Combining the CDR3 with reference TRBV7-9 and TRBJ2-7 gives the whole variable domain DTGVSQNPRHKITKRGQNVTFRCDPISEHNRLYWYRQTLGQGPEFLTYFQNEAQLEKSRLLSDRFSAERPKGSFSTLEIQRTEQGDSAMYLCASSRREGYEQYFGPGTRLTVT.

The chain links TRBV18 to TRBJ2-4; the D gene is possibly TRBD1 (7 bases). V was cut by 4 bases and J by 0 bases, with 16 bases left in between. Germline assignment: CDR1 KGHSH and CDR2 LQKENI. The CDR3 is 17 residues long. The DNA for the CDR3 is TGTGCCAGCTCACTACGCAGGGGGGAATTAGCCAAAAACATTCAGTACTTC. Residues: CASSLRRGELAKNIQYF.

The V call is TRBV19, the J call TRBJ2-5, with 7 bases aligning to TRBD2. There are 14 residues in the CDR3. Germline V gene lookup returns CDR1 LNHDA and CDR2 SQIVND (reference sequence). J lost 7 bases, V lost 6 bases, and 11 bases had no gene match. The CDR3 reads CASSLPSPGGTQYF. The CDR3 nucleotides are TGTGCCAGTAGCCTACCGTCCCCGGGAGGGACCCAGTACTTC.

The gene calls are TRBV5-4 and TRBJ1-1; D call uncertain. The germline gives CDR1 SGHNT, CDR2 YYREEE (reference sequence). CDR3 size: 13 residues. Trimming removed 0 bases from V and 6 bases from J, with 9 bases in between. The CDR3 nucleotides are TGTGCCAGCAGCTTGGCGGGGTTCGCTGAAGCTTTCTTT. Translating it yields CASSLAGFAEAFF.

Note on this clone: A read error may account for a junction end that differs from germline. V gene TRBV29-1 combines with J gene TRBJ1-2; the match to TRBD1 covers 8 bases. The CDR3 length is 17 residues. CDR1 is SQVTM and CDR2 is ANQGSEA in the germline V gene. In nucleotides, the CDR3 is TGCAGCGCTGAAAACCCGTCCGGACAGGGTTCCTACTATGGCTACACCTTC. Protein sequence: CSAENPSGQGSYYGYTF.

This clone was counted between two and nine times. Other DNA variants within this sample encode the same CDR3. The V gene is TRBV28, the J gene TRBJ1-5, with D uncertain. Germline-derived CDR1 and CDR2 are MDHEN and SYDVKM. The length of the CDR3 is 12 residues. Trimming cost V 5 bases and J 3 bases, with 5 bases left between them. CDR3 nucleotides: TGTGCCAGCAGTAGCCCCAATCAGCCCCAGCATTTT. As protein: CASSSPNQPQHF.

This clone was picked up a small number of times. The chain carries TRBV28 and TRBJ1-1; D possibly corresponds to TRBD1 (6 bases). This CDR3 spans 14 amino acids. The V and J ends lost 5 bases and 4 bases respectively, with 14 bases between them. Germline CDR1 and CDR2: MDHEN and SYDVKM. CDR3 coding DNA: TGTGCCAGCAGTGGGACGGACAGACCCACTGAAGCTTTCTTT. Translating gives CASSGTDRPTEAFF.

V and J are TRBV18 and TRBJ1-1, with TRBD1 identical over 9 bases. Germline V gene sequence: CDR1 KGHSH, CDR2 LQKENI. This CDR3 has 17 residues. V shed 3 bases and J 1 base; nucleotides not matched to a gene: 9. The CDR3 DNA sequence: TGTGCCAGCTCACCGAGGACAGGGGCAAACTCGAACACTGAAGCTTTCTTT. Amino acid sequence: CASSPRTGANSNTEAFF.

The V call is TRBV10-3, the J call TRBJ2-3, with D possibly called TRBD1 or TRBD2 (5 bases each). Trimming shortened V by 5 bases and J by 13 bases, and 16 bases separated the two germline ends. The germline gives CDR1 ENHRY, CDR2 SYGVKD. The CDR3 has 12 amino acids. The CDR3: CAISNRDLLKYF. CDR3 DNA: TGTGCCATCAGTAACCGGGACCTCCTAAAGTATTTT.

The rearrangement joins TRBV7-3 to TRBJ2-3, with TRBD1 matching 7 bases. The CDR3 loop spans 15 amino acids. CDR1 and CDR2 from the germline V gene are SGHTA and FQGTGA. The trim removed 5 bases at V and 0 bases at J, leaving 5 bases unmatched. The CDR3 is CASSPSGQSTDTQYF. The CDR3 nucleotides read TGTGCCAGCAGCCCCTCGGGACAGAGCACAGATACGCAGTATTTT.